This passage covers 12 T cell receptor beta chains from one sample sequenced in a study of vaccination and CD4 T cells after COVID-19. With the Oncomine TCR Beta short-read assay, DNA from cultured CD4+ T cells was sequenced. TCRdb re-called the PCR reads through MiXCR, storing one row per CDR3 protein. The profile shows about 6,600 distinct CDR3 sequences, around 42% of them singletons. Treatment given: roughly ten-day PBMC culture with coronavirus spike peptide pools or control peptides (ViraFEST assay). Their target antigens are unknown. Sequenced sample: CD4+ T cells from blood, cultured in vitro. These receptors were obtained from a human donor who had recovered from COVID-19.

The sample holds a few counts of this clonotype. V is TRBV2 and J is TRBJ1-2; 10 nucleotides match TRBD1. The CDR3 spans 17 residues. Germline loops: CDR1 SNHLY, CDR2 FYNNEI. The trim removed 7 bases at V and 5 bases at J, leaving 16 bases unmatched. The CDR3 protein is CASIFDSGQGLPYGYTF. The CDR3 region has the DNA TGTGCCAGCATATTCGATTCGGGACAGGGGCTACCGTATGGCTACACCTTC.

This clonotype was counted a few times. This chain connects TRBV2 to TRBJ2-3; D is uncertain. This CDR3 spans 12 amino acids. Germline lookup yields CDR1 SNHLY and CDR2 FYNNEI. With 6 bases removed from V and 4 bases from J, the gap between germline ends came to 8 bases. CDR3 nucleotides: TGTGCCAGCAGGCCGGGCGCAGATACGCAGTATTTT. Translated, it gives CASRPGADTQYF.

The chain uses TRBV20-1 and TRBJ2-1, with 10 bases identical to TRBD2. The CDR3 contains 17 residues. V shed 4 bases, J shed 8 bases, and the junction held 17 bases outside the gene matches. CDR1 and CDR2 from the germline V gene are DFQATT and SNEGSKA (reference sequence). The CDR3 is CSAKVDGASGRLDEQFF. DNA for the CDR3: TGCAGTGCTAAGGTAGACGGGGCTAGCGGGAGACTCGATGAGCAGTTCTTC.

This clonotype has a handful of counts. V and J are TRBV6-5 and TRBJ1-5, with D possibly TRBD1 on 6 matching bases. The CDR3 has 14 amino acids. V was pared by 2 bases and J by 4 bases, with 9 bases between. Germline CDR1 reads MNHEY; CDR2 reads SVGAGI. DNA of the CDR3: TGTGCCAGCAGTTACGACAGGTCGAATCAGCCCCAGCATTTT. Protein sequence: CASSYDRSNQPQHF.

The rearrangement links TRBV7-2 to TRBJ2-3, with 8 bases identical to TRBD2. The trim removed 5 bases at V and 6 bases at J, leaving 10 bases unmatched. Germline values: CDR1 SGHTA, CDR2 FQGNSA. The CDR3 runs to 15 residues. The CDR3 DNA follows: TGTGCCAGCAGCCAATTACGCGGGGGGCCGGATACGCAGTATTTT. It codes for CASSQLRGGPDTQYF.

The chain carries TRBV14 and TRBJ2-3, with D unresolved. The V gene lost 3 bases and the J gene lost 6 bases, with 4 bases spanning the gap. The CDR3 consists of 11 residues. From germline, CDR1 is SGHDN and CDR2 FVKESK. Here the CDR3 DNA reads TGTGCCAGCAGCCATTTGGATACGCAGTATTTT. Translation: CASSHLDTQYF. Full variable domain (remainder filled in from reference TRBV14 and TRBJ2-3): EAGVTQFPSHSVIEKGQTVTLRCDPISGHDNLYWYRRVMGKEIKFLLHFVKESKQDESGMPNNRFLAERTGGTYSTLKVQPAELEDSGVYFCASSHLDTQYFGPGTRLTVL.

The chain is built from TRBV18 and TRBJ1-2, with D maybe TRBD1 (5 bases). This CDR3 is 15 amino acids long. V was pared by 6 bases and J by 4 bases, with 18 bases between. Germline-derived CDR1 and CDR2 are KGHSH and LQKENI. Here the CDR3 DNA reads TGTGCCAGCTCGACAGTTGGGCTCAATGCCTATGGCTACACCTTC. Translation: CASSTVGLNAYGYTF.

J is TRBJ1-1 and V is TRBV7-2; D uncertain. Trimming left V 3 bases short and J 7 bases short, with 12 bases between. The CDR3 length is 13 residues. Per germline, CDR1 SGHTA and CDR2 FQGNSA. This CDR3 reads CASSLVTAGEAFF. Written as DNA, the CDR3 is TGTGCCAGCAGCTTGGTCACAGCGGGTGAAGCTTTCTTT.

This clonotype was seen a few times. This sequence joins TRBV10-3 and TRBJ1-6; D is uncertain. The CDR3 length is 16 residues. V was clipped by 3 bases and J by 0 bases, with 9 bases between them. Germline V gene lookup returns CDR1 ENHRY and CDR2 SYGVKD. For the CDR3, the DNA is TGTGCCATCAGTGACCCGATTAGCTCCTATAATTCACCCCTCCACTTT. It specifies CAISDPISSYNSPLHF.

This clonotype was seen a handful of times. The chain carries TRBV5-4 and TRBJ2-7; TRBD2 agrees at 7 bases. The CDR3 sequence is 15 residues long. V was pared by 2 bases and J by 7 bases, with 12 bases of the junction left unmatched. Per germline, CDR1 SGHNT and CDR2 YYREEE (reference sequence). CDR3 in amino acids: CASSFRGGSTSEQYF. CDR3 bases: TGTGCCAGCAGCTTTCGGGGCGGGAGTACGAGTGAGCAGTACTTC.

This clonotype was picked up a small number of times. The CDR3 loop reads CASSPRGMNTEAFF. CDR3 bases: TGTGCCAGCAGCCCCCGGGGGATGAACACTGAAGCTTTCTTT. V usage is TRBV11-3 and J usage is TRBJ1-1, with a possible D match to TRBD1 (5 bases). The CDR3 sequence is 14 residues long. Looked up from germline, CDR1 is SGHNT and CDR2 is YENEEA. Trimming pared 5 bases from V and 0 bases from J, leaving 10 bases between.

The genes are TRBV2 and TRBJ2-5; D not resolved. The CDR3 is 14 amino acids. Germline V CDR1 and CDR2: SNHLY, FYNNEI. V lost 3 bases and J lost 2, with 10 bases in between. The CDR3 nucleotides read TGTGCCAGCAGTGATAAGGGATGGCAAGAGACCCAGTACTTC. Protein product: CASSDKGWQETQYF.